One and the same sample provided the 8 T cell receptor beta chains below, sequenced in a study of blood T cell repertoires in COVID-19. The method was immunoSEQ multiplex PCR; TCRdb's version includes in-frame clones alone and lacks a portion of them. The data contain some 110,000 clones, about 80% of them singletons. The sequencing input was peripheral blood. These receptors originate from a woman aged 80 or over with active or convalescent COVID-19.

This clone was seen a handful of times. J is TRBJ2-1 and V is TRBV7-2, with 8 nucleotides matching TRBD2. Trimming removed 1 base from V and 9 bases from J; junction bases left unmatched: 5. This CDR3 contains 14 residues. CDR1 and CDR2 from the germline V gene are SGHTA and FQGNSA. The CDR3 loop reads CASSLVGGGSEQFF. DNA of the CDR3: TGTGCCAGCAGCTTAGTCGGCGGGGGGTCTGAGCAGTTCTTC.

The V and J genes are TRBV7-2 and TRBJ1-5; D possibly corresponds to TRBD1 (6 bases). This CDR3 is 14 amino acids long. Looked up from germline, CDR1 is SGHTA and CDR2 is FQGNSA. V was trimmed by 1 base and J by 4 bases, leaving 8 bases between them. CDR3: CASSLGGQNQPQHF. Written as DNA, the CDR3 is TGTGCCAGCAGCTTAGGAGGACAGAATCAGCCCCAGCATTTT.

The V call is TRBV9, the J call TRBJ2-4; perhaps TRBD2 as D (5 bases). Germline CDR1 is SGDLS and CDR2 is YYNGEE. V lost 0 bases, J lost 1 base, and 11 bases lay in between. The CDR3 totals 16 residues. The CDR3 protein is CASSVDGSTAKNIQYF. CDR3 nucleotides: TGTGCCAGCAGCGTAGATGGGAGTACGGCCAAAAACATTCAGTACTTC.

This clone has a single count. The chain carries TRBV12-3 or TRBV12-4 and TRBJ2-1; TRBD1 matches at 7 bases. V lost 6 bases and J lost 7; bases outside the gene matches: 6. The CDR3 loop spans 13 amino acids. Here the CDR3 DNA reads TGTGCCAGCAGCCGGACAGGACCGAATGAGCAGTTCTTC. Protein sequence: CASSRTGPNEQFF.

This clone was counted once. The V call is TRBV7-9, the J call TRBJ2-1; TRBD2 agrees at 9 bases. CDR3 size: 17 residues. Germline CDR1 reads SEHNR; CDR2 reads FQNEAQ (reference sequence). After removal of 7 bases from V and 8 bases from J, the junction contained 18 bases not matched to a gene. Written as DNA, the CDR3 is TGTGCCAGCACCATATCATCCGGGACTAGCAACTCCCATGAGCAGTTCTTC. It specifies CASTISSGTSNSHEQFF.

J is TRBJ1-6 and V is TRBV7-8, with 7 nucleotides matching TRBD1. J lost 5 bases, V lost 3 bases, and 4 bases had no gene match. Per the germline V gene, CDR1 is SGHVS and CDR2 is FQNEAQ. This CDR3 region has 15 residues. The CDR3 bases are TGTGCCAGCAGCTTTGGACAGGTTGATAATTCACCCCTCCACTTT. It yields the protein CASSFGQVDNSPLHF. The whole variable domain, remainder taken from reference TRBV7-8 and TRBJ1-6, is GAGVSQSPRYKVAKRGQDVALRCDPISGHVSLFWYQQALGQGPEFLTYFQNEAQLDKSGLPSDRFFAERPEGSVSTLKIQRTQQEDSAVYLCASSFGQVDNSPLHFGNGTRLTVT.

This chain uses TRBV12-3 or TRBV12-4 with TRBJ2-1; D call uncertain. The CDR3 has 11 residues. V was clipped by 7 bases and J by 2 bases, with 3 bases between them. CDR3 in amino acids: CASTTYNEQFF. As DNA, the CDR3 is TGTGCCAGCACTACCTACAATGAGCAGTTCTTC.

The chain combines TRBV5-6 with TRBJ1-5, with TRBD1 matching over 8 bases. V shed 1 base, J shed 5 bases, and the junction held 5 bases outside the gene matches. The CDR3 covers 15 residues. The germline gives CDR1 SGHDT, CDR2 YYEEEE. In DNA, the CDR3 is TGTGCCAGCAGCTTGCTGGACAGGGAAGATCAGCCCCAGCATTTT. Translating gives CASSLLDREDQPQHF.